The 5 T cell receptor beta chains below all came from one sample that was sequenced in a study of CD8 T cells in ankylosing spondylitis. From the 5' RACE reads, TCRdb called clonotypes with MiXCR, one entry per CDR3 protein. This sample has 50,000 to 65,000 distinct CDR3 sequences, with 6% to 7.5% found just once. The material sequenced was blood, either unsorted or a sorted T cell fraction (not recorded which). These receptor sequences come from a female donor with ankylosing spondylitis or in good health (not recorded which).

The rearrangement joins TRBV20-1 to TRBJ2-1; no reliable D call. The CDR3 extends over 13 amino acids. The ends were cut back, 1 base at V and 3 bases at J, with 7 bases in the middle. Germline lookup yields CDR1 DFQATT and CDR2 SNEGSKA (reference sequence). The CDR3 is CSARAQVYNEQFF. In DNA, the CDR3 is TGCAGTGCTAGAGCCCAGGTCTACAATGAGCAGTTCTTC.

The chain joins TRBV7-9 to TRBJ1-2, with D possibly being TRBD1 (6 bases). Per germline, CDR1 SEHNR and CDR2 FQNEAQ (reference sequence). This CDR3 region has 15 residues. V lost 5 bases and J 6 bases, leaving 19 bases between the germline ends. CDR3 region: CASSDNLWTADGYTF. DNA for the CDR3: TGTGCCAGCAGCGATAACCTATGGACAGCGGATGGCTACACCTTC.

This clonotype was counted many times. The chain links TRBV6-5 to TRBJ2-1, with 10 bases fitting TRBD2. Germline loops: CDR1 MNHEY, CDR2 SVGAGI. The CDR3 spans 17 residues. The V segment lost 0 bases and the J segment 1 base; nucleotides outside the gene matches: 3. The CDR3: CASSYSTSGWSYNEQFF. The CDR3 nucleotides are TGTGCCAGCAGTTACTCGACTAGCGGGTGGTCCTACAATGAGCAGTTCTTC.

This clonotype was recorded many times. The CDR3 reads CASSLVAGESLTGTGELFF. The CDR3 DNA reads as TGTGCCAGCAGCTTAGTAGCCGGGGAAAGCCTAACCGGAACCGGGGAGCTGTTTTTT. The chain uses TRBV7-8 and TRBJ2-2, with D tentatively TRBD2 (5 bases). Trimming removed 1 base from V and 5 bases from J, with 23 bases in between. Per the germline V gene, CDR1 is SGHVS and CDR2 is FQNEAQ. The CDR3 has 19 residues.

This clonotype occurred many times. A read error may be the cause here, since a much bigger clone is one base away. This sequence joins TRBV12-3 or TRBV12-4 and TRBJ1-4, with TRBD1 as a possible D gene (5 bases). The CDR3 is 15 residues long. Here the CDR3 DNA reads TGTACCAGCCGCCCTGGAACGGGGGGAGTCGGAAAACTGTTTTTT. Translating gives CTSRPGTGGVGKLFF.